The 30 T cell receptor beta chains listed next were all sequenced from one sample in a study of cytomegalovirus exposure and HLA in healthy donors. This PCR relied on a set of 60 Vbeta primers and 13 Jbeta primers. Produced via immunoSEQ multiplex PCR; TCRdb's table is partial and in-frame only. The table includes 150,000 to 180,000 clones, about four fifths detected once. The sequenced sample consisted of PBMCs. The receptors derive from a man between 18 and 29 years old in good health and CMV-seronegative.

The rearrangement links TRBV7-9 to TRBJ1-4, with a weak D call TRBD1 (5 bases). CDR1 and CDR2 from the germline V gene are SEHNR and FQNEAQ (reference sequence). V gave up 5 bases and J gave up 4 bases, with 14 bases separating them. This CDR3 has 15 amino acids. In DNA, the CDR3 is TGTGCCAGCAGCGCGGGGGGTCACGGTAATGAAAAACTGTTTTTT. It translates to CASSAGGHGNEKLFF.

The chain joins TRBV6-1 to TRBJ2-1; TRBD1 aligns across 7 bases. The CDR3 length is 15 residues. V lost 4 bases to trimming and J lost 2 bases; unmatched junction nucleotides: 5. From germline, CDR1 is MNHNS and CDR2 SASEGT. DNA for the CDR3: TGTGCCAGCAGTGTATCCCAGGGGGCCTACAATGAGCAGTTCTTC. Protein sequence: CASSVSQGAYNEQFF.

The chain is built from TRBV5-6 and TRBJ1-5, with a possible D match to TRBD1 (5 bases). The V and J ends lost 4 bases and 5 bases respectively, with 28 bases between them. Germline CDR1 is SGHDT and CDR2 is YYEEEE. CDR3 length equals 19 residues. CDR3 nucleotide sequence: TGTGCCAGCAGCCTAGGGCAGGGTAGGTTTCTTAACTATGATCAGCCCCAGCATTTT. It translates to CASSLGQGRFLNYDQPQHF.

The V gene is TRBV2, the J gene TRBJ1-2, with TRBD1 matching over 7 bases. CDR3 size: 13 residues. With V trimmed by 6 bases and J by 8 bases, 9 bases remained unmatched. Per germline, CDR1 SNHLY and CDR2 FYNNEI. CDR3 DNA: TGTGCCAGCAGCGCGACAGGGTTTGGCGGCTACACCTTC. It codes for CASSATGFGGYTF.

The genes are TRBV19 and TRBJ2-2; D unresolved. V was cut by 3 bases and J by 5 bases, with 10 bases left in between. From germline, CDR1 is LNHDA and CDR2 SQIVND (reference sequence). The CDR3 sequence is 14 residues long. The CDR3: CASSIGPGTGELFF. For the CDR3, the DNA is TGTGCCAGTAGTATTGGCCCAGGAACCGGGGAGCTGTTTTTT.

The chain couples TRBV18 to TRBJ1-1; TRBD1 is a possible D gene (5 bases). This CDR3 has 14 residues. Germline lookup yields CDR1 KGHSH and CDR2 LQKENI. Between the trimmed V and J ends, which lost 2 bases and 1 base, there was a span of 8 bases. CDR3 sequence (DNA): TGTGCCAGCTCACCATCAACAGGGAACACTGAAGCTTTCTTT. As protein: CASSPSTGNTEAFF.

The rearrangement uses TRBV7-9 and TRBJ1-5; 7 bases agree with TRBD1. After removal of 4 bases from V and 0 bases from J, the junction contained 9 bases not matched to a gene. CDR1 and CDR2 from the germline V gene are SEHNR and FQNEAQ (reference sequence). CDR3 size: 17 residues. The CDR3 reads CASSSTQGGYSNQPQHF. DNA of the CDR3: TGTGCCAGCAGCTCAACGCAGGGGGGATATAGCAATCAGCCCCAGCATTTT.

This clone was picked up one time. The CDR3 nucleotides are TGTGCCAGCAGCTTATGGGGAGACTATGGCTACACCTTC. Translation: CASSLWGDYGYTF. V gene TRBV11-2 combines with J gene TRBJ1-2, with D uncertain. Trimming took 2 bases from V and 3 from J, leaving 7 bases between them. The length of the CDR3 is 13 residues. Germline values: CDR1 SGHAT, CDR2 FQNNGV.

This chain uses TRBV25-1 with TRBJ1-6; 9 bases match TRBD1. The CDR3 totals 14 residues. Germline V lookup: CDR1 MGHDK, CDR2 SYGVNS. J was trimmed by 9 bases and V by 7 bases; bases with no gene match: 7. The CDR3 region is CASTPGTGRSPLHF. CDR3 nucleotide sequence: TGTGCCAGCACCCCCGGGACAGGGCGTTCACCCCTCCACTTT. The variable domain in full, completed from reference TRBV25-1 and TRBJ1-6, reads EADIYQTPRYLVIGTGKKITLECSQTMGHDKMYWYQQDPGMELHLIHYSYGVNSTEKGDLSSESTVSRIRTEHFPLTLESARPSHTSQYLCASTPGTGRSPLHFGNGTRLTVT.

The chain has TRBV7-9 and TRBJ2-7, with 12 bases that match TRBD1. This CDR3 contains 16 residues. The V gene end was trimmed by 1 base and the J gene end by 6 bases; junction bases not matched to a gene: 7. Germline V gives CDR1 SEHNR, CDR2 FQNEAQ (reference sequence). This chain's CDR3 is CASSLVVGTGGTEQYF. CDR3 coding DNA: TGTGCCAGCAGCTTAGTGGTTGGGACAGGGGGCACCGAGCAGTACTTC.

DNA for the CDR3: TGTGCCACCAGCAGAGATCTTGCAGAGGATGAGCAGTTCTTC. Protein sequence: CATSRDLAEDEQFF. The rearrangement links TRBV15 to TRBJ2-1; D uncertain. This CDR3 region has 14 residues. V lost 0 bases and J 8 bases, leaving 11 bases between the germline ends. Germline V gene lookup returns CDR1 LNHNV and CDR2 YYDKDF (reference sequence). The variable domain in full, with the rest retrieved from reference TRBV15 and TRBJ2-1, is DAMVIQNPRYQVTQFGKPVTLSCSQTLNHNVMYWYQQKSSQAPKLLFHYYDKDFNNEADTPDNFQSRRPNTSFCFLDIRSPGLGDTAMYLCATSRDLAEDEQFFGPGTRLTVL.

V is TRBV4-3 and J is TRBJ2-3, with TRBD2 matching 9 bases. The V gene end was trimmed by 1 base and the J gene end by 4 bases; junction bases not matched to a gene: 6. The CDR3 consists of 16 residues. Germline CDR1 and CDR2: LGHNA and YSLEER. The CDR3 DNA sequence: TGCGCCAGCAGCCAAGGGGGACTAGCTCCTTCAGATACGCAGTATTTT. Residues: CASSQGGLAPSDTQYF.

The table lists this clone with a few counts. V and J are TRBV15 and TRBJ1-2; D possibly corresponds to TRBD1 (5 bases). Germline loops: CDR1 LNHNV, CDR2 YYDKDF (reference sequence). This CDR3 contains 15 residues. The V gene lost 3 bases and the J gene lost 6 bases, with 17 bases spanning the gap. The CDR3 protein is CATSRDRGSDNGYTF. The CDR3 bases are TGTGCCACCAGCAGGGACCGGGGGAGTGACAATGGCTACACCTTC.

The sample holds one count of this clone. The chain recombines TRBV9 with TRBJ2-2, with 7 bases identical to TRBD2. The V gene's germline CDR1 is SGDLS and CDR2 YYNGEE. Unmatched junction bases numbered 6, after V lost 0 bases and J lost 7 bases. This CDR3 is built from 15 residues. This CDR3 reads CASSVVVRGSGELFF. The CDR3 coding sequence is TGTGCCAGCAGCGTAGTGGTGCGGGGGAGCGGGGAGCTGTTTTTT.

The chain carries TRBV5-8 and TRBJ1-5; 7 bases are a match to TRBD1. The ends lost 4 bases at V and 3 bases at J; junction bases unmatched: 4. Per the germline V gene, CDR1 is SGHTS and CDR2 is YDEGEE. The CDR3 sequence is 14 residues long. The CDR3 DNA reads TGTGCCAGCAGCGAGGACAGGTTCAATCAGCCCCAGCATTTT. This gives the protein CASSEDRFNQPQHF.

The CDR3 sequence is CASSWGTGPSYEQYF. In DNA form, the CDR3 reads TGTGCCAGCAGCTGGGGGACAGGGCCGTCCTACGAGCAGTACTTC. This chain connects TRBV11-3 to TRBJ2-5; 9 positions agree with TRBD1. The better agreement between TRBJ2-7 and the DNA end casts doubt on the J call. Germline CDR1 reads SGHNT; CDR2 reads YENEEA. This CDR3 region has 15 residues.

J is TRBJ2-3 and V is TRBV29-1; 8 nucleotides align to TRBD2. There are 13 residues in the CDR3. The V segment lost 8 bases and the J segment 4 bases; nucleotides outside the gene matches: 8. Germline V gives CDR1 SQVTM, CDR2 ANQGSEA. The CDR3 nucleotides read TGCAGCTCATTTCGGGGGGGCGCAGATACGCAGTATTTT. Translating gives CSSFRGGADTQYF.

In its sample, this clone was seen once. The V gene is TRBV18, the J gene TRBJ2-1; possible D gene TRBD2, 6 bases. This CDR3 is 12 amino acids long. V lost 3 bases, J lost 9 bases, and 9 bases lay in between. Looked up from germline, CDR1 is KGHSH and CDR2 is LQKENI. The CDR3, as DNA: TGTGCCAGCTCACCGGGGGGAGGTGAGCAGTTCTTC. Translation: CASSPGGGEQFF.

The rearrangement joins TRBV11-2 to TRBJ1-1; D is ambiguous. V was shortened by 5 bases and J by 5 bases, with 18 bases between the two germline ends. The CDR3 sequence is 15 residues long. CDR1 is SGHAT and CDR2 is FQNNGV in the germline V gene. The CDR3 DNA sequence: TGTGCCAGCAGCATAATTCGGGGTACGGCGACTGAAGCTTTCTTT. Protein sequence: CASSIIRGTATEAFF.

The chain uses TRBV14 and TRBJ2-7, with 7 bases fitting TRBD1. Germline CDR1 and CDR2: SGHDN and FVKESK. The CDR3 has 15 amino acids. With 3 bases clipped from V and 2 bases from J, the junction kept 7 bases outside the gene matches. DNA for the CDR3: TGTGCCAGCAGCCAGTGGGACAGAGCCCCCTACGAGCAGTACTTC. Translating gives CASSQWDRAPYEQYF.

The chain uses TRBV6-5 and TRBJ1-1; 9 bases agree with TRBD1. CDR1 is MNHEY and CDR2 is SVGAGI in the germline V gene. The CDR3 runs to 16 residues. With V trimmed by 2 bases and J by 4 bases, 8 bases remained unmatched. The CDR3 DNA reads as TGTGCCAGCAGTTACGAACAGGGGGCGGAGTTCACTGAAGCTTTCTTT. Translation gives CASSYEQGAEFTEAFF.

V and J are TRBV25-1 and TRBJ1-4; 10 nucleotides line up with TRBD1. With V trimmed by 3 bases and J by 8 bases, 6 bases remained unmatched. The germline CDR1 and CDR2 sequences are MGHDK and SYGVNS. The CDR3 has 15 amino acids. In DNA form, the CDR3 reads TGTGCCAGCAGTGACACGGGACAGGGGTGGGAAAAACTGTTTTTT. Translating it yields CASSDTGQGWEKLFF. The variable domain in full, with the rest retrieved from reference TRBV25-1 and TRBJ1-4, is EADIYQTPRYLVIGTGKKITLECSQTMGHDKMYWYQQDPGMELHLIHYSYGVNSTEKGDLSSESTVSRIRTEHFPLTLESARPSHTSQYLCASSDTGQGWEKLFFGSGTQLSVL.

This chain links TRBV7-9 with TRBJ2-2; TRBD1 aligns across 8 bases. With V trimmed by 5 bases and J by 7 bases, 9 bases remained unmatched. Per germline, CDR1 SEHNR and CDR2 FQNEAQ (reference sequence). The CDR3 spans 15 residues. CDR3 sequence reads: CASSITGGVDGELFF. CDR3 in DNA: TGTGCCAGCAGCATAACAGGGGGAGTTGACGGGGAGCTGTTTTTT.

This chain links TRBV7-9 with TRBJ1-1; D is uncertain. The V end lost 4 bases, the J end lost 0 bases, and 12 bases lay between the germline ends. Germline CDR1 is SEHNR and CDR2 is FQNEAQ (reference sequence). The CDR3 loop spans 15 amino acids. CDR3 in DNA: TGTGCCAGCAGCTCCCGAGGGAAGATGAACACTGAAGCTTTCTTT. Translating gives CASSSRGKMNTEAFF. Drawing the rest from reference TRBV7-9 and TRBJ1-1, the complete variable domain is DTGVSQNPRHKITKRGQNVTFRCDPISEHNRLYWYRQTLGQGPEFLTYFQNEAQLEKSRLLSDRFSAERPKGSFSTLEIQRTEQGDSAMYLCASSSRGKMNTEAFFGQGTRLTVV.

This clone came up once. V gene TRBV5-4 combines with J gene TRBJ1-2, with 9 bases aligning to TRBD1. The CDR3 runs 13 residues. Germline lookup yields CDR1 SGHNT and CDR2 YYREEE (reference sequence). V shed 4 bases and J 6 bases; nucleotides not matched to a gene: 4. The CDR3 DNA reads TGTGCCAGCAGCCTACAGGGGGCGCATGGCTACACCTTC. It is translated as CASSLQGAHGYTF.

The chain combines TRBV6-5 with TRBJ1-5, with D perhaps TRBD1 (6 bases). The CDR3 has 13 residues. V lost 5 bases and J 6 bases, leaving 11 bases between the germline ends. The germline CDR1 and CDR2 sequences are MNHEY and SVGAGI. This CDR3 reads CASSAQGRQPQHF. Here the CDR3 DNA reads TGTGCCAGCAGTGCACAGGGTCGTCAGCCCCAGCATTTT.

This chain links TRBV5-1 with TRBJ1-6, with 10 bases matching TRBD1. CDR1 and CDR2 from the germline V gene are SGHRS and YFSETQ. With 4 bases clipped from V and 2 bases from J, the junction kept 9 bases outside the gene matches. The CDR3 spans 18 residues. This CDR3 is CASSTRDRGSAYNSPLHF. The DNA of the CDR3 is TGCGCCAGCAGCACCCGGGACAGGGGAAGCGCCTATAATTCACCCCTCCACTTT.

J is TRBJ1-1 and V is TRBV19, with 7 bases that match TRBD1. The V gene's germline CDR1 is LNHDA and CDR2 SQIVND (reference sequence). V dropped 8 bases and J dropped 0; count of bases not matched to a gene: 6. The CDR3 totals 14 residues. This chain's CDR3 is CASYRQGMNTEAFF. The CDR3 DNA is TGTGCCAGTTACCGACAGGGAATGAACACTGAAGCTTTCTTT.

The chain combines TRBV7-9 with TRBJ2-5; a weak D match, TRBD2 (6 bases). In germline, CDR1 is SEHNR, CDR2 FQNEAQ (reference sequence). The length of the CDR3 is 15 residues. V was clipped by 5 bases and J by 5 bases, with 18 bases between them. This chain's CDR3 is CASSQMDYVRETQYF. CDR3 DNA sequence: TGTGCCAGCAGCCAGATGGACTACGTCCGCGAGACCCAGTACTTC.

V gene TRBV11-1 combines with J gene TRBJ2-7; tentatively, D is TRBD1 (5 bases). V was pared by 5 bases and J by 2 bases, with 16 bases between. Germline V gene sequence: CDR1 SGHAT, CDR2 FQDESV (reference sequence). There are 15 residues in the CDR3. CDR3 nucleotides: TGTGCCAGCAGCAGAGGTGGGCAGGGTGCCTACGAGCAGTACGTC. Protein product: CASSRGGQGAYEQYV.